Listed here is a single TCR beta chain. Its target is not known. TCRdb reprocessed the reads with MiXCR, giving one entry per CDR3 protein. The top ten hold around 48% of the sample, which has some 590,000 distinct CDR3 sequences, roughly 43% seen once. The sample comes from a study of T cell repertoires in cytomegalovirus infection. Study-wide background: Public TCR beta signature analysis indicated the presence of both CMV infection and matching HLA type.

The CDR3 extends over 13 amino acids. Trimming removed 4 bases from V and 6 bases from J; junction bases left unmatched: 4. Germline CDR1 is SGHVS and CDR2 is FNYEAQ. General observations from the study: Summed frequency of shared TCR beta families picked out CMV carriers who also had the relevant HLA. Dominating the ex vivo response were TCR beta clonotypes that were CMV-specific and HLA-C-restricted.

The sequence derives from a human donor in good health (CMV status not recorded). Some clones in this sample may be carry-over from other donors' samples. The material sequenced was cultured PBMCs, taken from culture after CMV antigen stimulation. The V and J genes are TRBV7-6 and TRBJ2-5; 8 bases match TRBD1. This CDR3 is CASSSGGMKTQYF. In nucleotides, the CDR3 is TGTGCCAGCAGCTCAGGGGGCATGAAGACCCAGTACTTC.